These T cell receptor beta chains were read from a single sample in a study of T-cell reconstitution after alpha-beta-depleted transplantation in children. Via MiXCR, TCRdb re-called the PCR reads, giving one row per CDR3 protein. The sample lists 200,000 or so distinct CDR3 sequences; approximately 6% were seen once. Source: PBMCs, taken before TCRalphabeta/CD19-depleted stem cell transplant. The receptors derive from a girl in the first two years of life with combined immunodeficiency, due to receive a stem cell transplant. Each CDR3 is given with its conserved first and last residue.

j_gene,v_gene,len,CDR3aa
TRBJ2-1,TRBV12-3/TRBV12-4,18,CASSSRFNRGEWDNEQFF
TRBJ2-5,TRBV20-1,14,CSARGRAAQETQYF
TRBJ1-6,TRBV2,13,CACGRAEVSPLHF
TRBJ2-7,TRBV29-1,15,CSVELLAGVSYEQYF
TRBJ2-7,TRBV5-1,16,CASSLDYSGSGYEQYF
TRBJ1-5,TRBV12-3/TRBV12-4,17,CASSFVKTGNSNQPQHF
TRBJ1-1,TRBV29-1,12,CSVKLSITEAFF
TRBJ2-1,TRBV20-1,12,CSAQEGNNEQFF
TRBJ2-7,TRBV12-3/TRBV12-4,15,CASSAGAPLVYEQYF
TRBJ2-3,TRBV29-1,11,CSVGRGDTQYF
TRBJ2-2,TRBV29-1,13,CSVVGQNTGELFF
TRBJ2-7,TRBV7-8,17,CASSFGLAGGNPYEQYF
TRBJ2-7,TRBV20-1,14,CSALSGTWSYEQYF
TRBJ2-7,TRBV7-2,17,CASSFLIGTAMTYEQYF
TRBJ1-1,TRBV6-2/TRBV6-3,14,CASSYTGPDTEAFF
TRBJ2-1,TRBV5-1,14,CASSKGTSAREQFF
TRBJ2-7,TRBV4-3,15,CASSQDRTPSYEQYF
TRBJ2-2,TRBV5-1,14,CASSPPGLVVELFF
TRBJ2-1,TRBV4-3,16,CASSRGGTGGSNEQFF
TRBJ1-3,TRBV12-3/TRBV12-4,17,CASSLARELSYGNTIYF
TRBJ2-3,TRBV4-1,17,CASIRTALSSSTDTQYF
TRBJ2-7,TRBV7-8,14,CASSLARRVYEQYF
TRBJ2-1,TRBV12-3/TRBV12-4,13,CASRLSSYNEQFF
TRBJ2-2,TRBV15,13,CATSLDGDGELFF